A selection of T cell receptor beta chains follows, all from one sample in a study of T-cell reconstitution after alpha-beta-depleted transplantation in children. TCRdb used MiXCR to reprocess the PCR reads, holding one entry per CDR3 protein. Among some 200,000 distinct CDR3 sequences, roughly a tenth were seen once, and the ten largest hold approximately 6.2%. The sequenced sample was PBMCs from the stem cell graft donor, obtained from the stem cell graft. The origin of the receptors is a human donor who donated a stem cell graft to a child with acute lymphoblastic leukemia. CDR3s include the opening cysteine and the closing phenylalanine or tryptophan. D genes are given only for firm matches. Only part of the rows carry a size: once, few, many, or a class if the clone is expanded.

few | TRBJ2-2 | NA | TRBV6-1 | CASRPLNTGELFF | TGTGCCAGCAGACCCCTCAACACCGGGGAGCTGTTTTTT
NA | TRBJ2-1 | TRBD2 | TRBV6-5 | CASSWPPGGAYNEQFF | TGTGCCAGCAGTTGGCCACCCGGGGGGGCTTACAATGAGCAGTTCTTC
few | TRBJ2-7 | NA | TRBV20-1 | CSATRAWNYEQYF | TGCAGTGCTACGAGGGCTTGGAATTACGAGCAGTACTTC
NA | TRBJ2-2 | TRBD1 | TRBV2 | CASRDRSTGELFF | TGTGCCAGCAGGGACAGGTCGACCGGGGAGCTGTTTTTT
few | TRBJ2-3 | NA | TRBV20-1 | CSAGPQTADTQYF | TGCAGTGCTGGGCCCCAGACTGCAGATACGCAGTATTTT
NA | TRBJ1-1 | NA | TRBV5-1 | CASSLAPHLNTEAFF | TGCGCCAGCAGCTTGGCTCCACACCTGAACACTGAAGCTTTCTTT
NA | TRBJ2-2 | NA | TRBV12-3/TRBV12-4 | CASSSAQRGSGELFF | TGTGCCAGCAGTTCCGCCCAACGGGGTTCCGGGGAGCTGTTTTTT
few | TRBJ1-6 | NA | TRBV7-2 | CASSSYNSPLHF | TGTGCCAGCAGCTCATATAATTCACCCCTCCACTTT
few | TRBJ1-4 | NA | TRBV5-1 | CASSLFAGYEKLFF | TGCGCCAGCAGCTTATTTGCAGGGTACGAAAAACTGTTTTTT
once | TRBJ1-2 | NA | TRBV5-1 | CASSFRQDSNYGYTF | TGCGCCAGCAGCTTCAGACAGGACTCTAACTATGGCTACACCTTC
few | TRBJ2-1 | TRBD2 | TRBV20-1 | CSAWDSGASSYNEQFF | TGCAGTGCTTGGGATAGCGGGGCCAGCTCCTACAATGAGCAGTTCTTC
NA | TRBJ2-5 | TRBD2 | TRBV25-1 | CASSDPTSGETQYF | TGTGCCAGCAGTGACCCGACTAGCGGAGAGACCCAGTACTTC
NA | TRBJ2-6 | NA | TRBV20-1 | CSASLPGANVLTF | TGCAGTGCTAGTCTACCTGGGGCCAACGTCCTGACTTTC
many | TRBJ2-1 | TRBD2 | TRBV20-1 | CSAGLRASGGRHEQFF | TGCAGTGCTGGCCTAAGGGCTAGCGGGGGAAGGCATGAGCAGTTCTTC
NA | TRBJ1-2 | NA | TRBV10-3 | CAISSRLNDGYTF | TGTGCCATCAGCTCCAGGTTAAATGATGGCTACACCTTC
NA | TRBJ2-2 | TRBD2 | TRBV10-3 | CAISDIAGTLGGELFF | TGTGCCATCAGTGATATAGCGGGGACTCTCGGCGGGGAGCTGTTTTTT
many | TRBJ2-1 | NA | TRBV28 | CASRTAEDNEQFF | TGTGCCAGCAGGACCGCGGAAGACAATGAGCAGTTCTTC
many | TRBJ2-3 | TRBD1 | TRBV5-6 | CASSFTQGVVDTQYF | TGTGCCAGCAGTTTTACACAGGGGGTAGTAGATACGCAGTATTTT
NA | TRBJ1-5 | NA | TRBV7-9 | CASSPGGALQPQHF | TGTGCCAGCAGCCCGGGGGGGGCCTTGCAGCCCCAGCATTTT
NA | TRBJ2-6 | NA | TRBV15 | CATSRDWAGLSGANVLTF | TGTGCCACCAGCAGAGATTGGGCAGGATTGTCTGGGGCCAACGTCCTGACTTTC
few | TRBJ1-2 | NA | TRBV11-2 | CASSRNGGGYGYTF | TGTGCCAGCAGCCGAAACGGAGGGGGATATGGCTACACCTTC
few | TRBJ2-3 | NA | TRBV20-1 | CSAQPRLDGTDTQYF | TGCAGTGCCCAGCCGCGACTGGATGGGACAGATACGCAGTATTTT
NA | TRBJ1-1 | TRBD1 | TRBV10-3 | CAISLTGGDTEAFF | TGTGCCATCAGTCTGACAGGGGGAGACACTGAAGCTTTCTTT
many | TRBJ2-5 | TRBD2 | TRBV20-1 | CSASRLAGAKEETQYF | TGCAGTGCGTCGCGACTAGCGGGGGCGAAGGAGGAGACCCAGTACTTC
NA | TRBJ2-5 | TRBD2 | TRBV5-1 | CASSLDGGEWTQYF | TGCGCCAGCAGCTTGGATGGGGGGGAGTGGACCCAGTACTTC
many | TRBJ1-3 | NA | TRBV7-2 | CASREIAGNTIYF | TGTGCCAGCAGGGAGATCGCTGGAAACACCATATATTTT
few | TRBJ1-1 | NA | TRBV11-2 | CASSPARGWNTEAFF | TGTGCCAGCAGCCCAGCAAGGGGTTGGAACACTGAAGCTTTCTTT
many | TRBJ1-5 | NA | TRBV3-1 | CASSPTVRDQPQHF | TGTGCCAGCAGTCCGACCGTTCGGGACCAGCCCCAGCATTTT
many | TRBJ1-5 | NA | TRBV24-1 | CATSVNPLNGREQPQHF | TGTGCCACCAGTGTTAACCCACTCAACGGGCGCGAGCAGCCCCAGCATTTT
few | TRBJ2-1 | TRBD1 | TRBV20-1 | CSARDAGGQLTNEQFF | TGCAGTGCTAGAGATGCAGGGGGACAGCTAACCAATGAGCAGTTCTTC
NA | TRBJ2-3 | TRBD2 | TRBV20-1 | CSARDTRGGLVDTQYF | TGCAGTGCTAGAGATACACGGGGGGGCCTGGTAGATACGCAGTATTTT
NA | TRBJ1-1 | TRBD1 | TRBV5-1 | CASSGMDRGEAFF | TGCGCCAGCAGCGGGATGGACAGGGGTGAAGCTTTCTTT
few | TRBJ2-7 | TRBD1 | TRBV27 | CASSPAGQDGSYEQYF | TGTGCCAGCAGTCCAGCCGGACAGGATGGGTCCTACGAGCAGTACTTC
few | TRBJ2-3 | NA | TRBV7-2 | CASSLGVKTDVTDTQYF | TGTGCCAGCAGCTTAGGAGTGAAGACAGATGTCACAGATACGCAGTATTTT
many | TRBJ2-1 | NA | TRBV19 | CASSTDKSSYNEQFF | TGTGCCAGTAGTACAGACAAGAGCTCCTACAATGAGCAGTTCTTC
many | TRBJ2-5 | NA | TRBV2 | CASSQTWNQETQYF | TGTGCCAGCAGTCAGACATGGAACCAAGAGACCCAGTACTTC
NA | TRBJ2-1 | NA | TRBV3-1 | CASSQVGFGALNEQFF | TGTGCCAGCAGCCAAGTGGGGTTTGGTGCACTGAATGAGCAGTTCTTC
many | TRBJ2-1 | NA | TRBV6-2/TRBV6-3 | CASSYSAGVRYNEQFF | TGTGCCAGCAGTTACTCTGCCGGGGTAAGGTACAATGAGCAGTTCTTC
NA | TRBJ1-1 | NA | TRBV20-1 | CSAQLRVSTEAFF | TGCAGTGCCCAACTCAGGGTTAGCACTGAAGCTTTCTTT
NA | TRBJ2-3 | TRBD1 | TRBV12-3/TRBV12-4 | CASSRGQGARADTQYF | TGTGCCAGCAGTCGCGGACAGGGTGCGAGGGCAGATACGCAGTATTTT
few | TRBJ2-5 | NA | TRBV7-2 | CASSLGTGFQTQYF | TGTGCCAGCAGCCTTGGGACCGGGTTCCAGACCCAGTACTTC
NA | TRBJ1-3 | NA | TRBV6-2/TRBV6-3 | CASSDPLGTGNTIYF | TGTGCCAGCAGTGACCCGTTGGGGACTGGAAACACCATATATTTT
many | TRBJ2-3 | NA | TRBV7-2 | CASSSRGGGRSDTQYF | TGTGCCAGCAGCTCTAGGGGTGGGGGTAGGTCAGATACGCAGTATTTT
NA | TRBJ2-3 | TRBD1 | TRBV5-1 | CASSLTGVRTDTQYF | TGCGCCAGCAGCTTGACAGGGGTAAGGACAGATACGCAGTATTTT
few | TRBJ2-3 | TRBD1 | TRBV7-9 | CASSAGQDTDTQYF | TGTGCCAGCAGCGCGGGACAGGACACAGATACGCAGTATTTT
few | TRBJ1-2 | NA | TRBV9 | CASSATRRTVDLDGYTF | TGTGCCAGCAGCGCTACCCGACGGACGGTGGATTTGGATGGCTACACCTTC
NA | TRBJ2-7 | TRBD2 | TRBV5-6 | CASRTSGVSYEQYF | TGTGCCAGCAGAACTAGCGGGGTCTCCTACGAGCAGTACTTC
many | TRBJ2-3 | TRBD1 | TRBV27 | CASSLKGQGRADTQYF | TGTGCCAGCAGTTTAAAGGGACAGGGTCGGGCAGATACGCAGTATTTT
few | TRBJ2-1 | TRBD2 | TRBV7-2 | CASSFSGGPYNEQFF | TGTGCCAGCAGCTTTAGCGGGGGGCCCTACAATGAGCAGTTCTTC
NA | TRBJ2-5 | TRBD1 | TRBV5-6 | CASSLRPGQGWETQYF | TGTGCCAGCAGCTTGAGGCCGGGACAGGGATGGGAGACCCAGTACTTC
many | TRBJ2-3 | NA | TRBV12-3/TRBV12-4 | CASSFSPDTQYF | TGTGCCAGCAGTTTTTCCCCGGATACGCAGTATTTT
NA | TRBJ2-1 | TRBD1 | TRBV7-6 | CASSLGQGAGNEQFF | TGTGCCAGCAGCTTGGGACAGGGGGCAGGCAATGAGCAGTTCTTC
NA | TRBJ1-4 | TRBD1 | TRBV11-1 | CASSPRQGGTGEKLFF | TGTGCCAGCAGCCCCCGACAGGGCGGTACGGGTGAAAAACTGTTTTTT
few | TRBJ2-5 | TRBD1 | TRBV12-3/TRBV12-4 | CASSLRQGALAQYF | TGTGCCAGCAGTTTACGGCAGGGGGCTTTGGCCCAGTACTTC
many | TRBJ2-3 | NA | TRBV20-1 | CSAQQGSTSTDTQYF | TGCAGTGCTCAGCAGGGGAGTACTAGCACAGATACGCAGTATTTT
many | TRBJ2-5 | NA | TRBV10-1 | CASSDAGRGETQYF | TGCGCCAGCAGCGACGCGGGGCGCGGGGAGACCCAGTACTTC
NA | TRBJ2-1 | NA | TRBV20-1 | CSGQAPGLAENEQFF | TGCAGTGGACAGGCTCCGGGATTAGCGGAGAATGAGCAGTTCTTC